These 10 T cell receptor beta chains were sequenced from one sample in a study of T cells after yellow fever vaccination. Each CDR3 protein gets one entry after TCRdb re-called the 5' RACE reads with MiXCR. Of 340,000 or so distinct CDR3 sequences in the sample, around 12% were seen once. The specimen was CD4+ T cells sorted from PBMCs, collected 15 days after the yellow fever booster vaccination. The receptors come from a man younger than 35 who received the YFV17D yellow fever vaccine.

Ten or more counts support this clonotype. The chain is built from TRBV11-2 and TRBJ1-6; possibly TRBD1 for D (5 bases). V was trimmed by 6 bases and J by 14 bases, leaving 14 bases between them. Germline-derived CDR1 and CDR2 are SGHAT and FQNNGV. This CDR3 has 12 amino acids. CDR3 DNA: TGTGCCAGCAGGTCGACAGTAAAGGCCCTCCACTTT. Amino acids: CASRSTVKALHF.

The table lists this clonotype with many counts. This chain uses TRBV6-1 with TRBJ2-3; D remains ambiguous. V lost 2 bases to trimming and J lost 4 bases, with 7 bases between them. From germline, CDR1 is MNHNS and CDR2 SASEGT. The CDR3 spans 13 residues. DNA for the CDR3: TGTGCCAGCAGTGAAATGCCCCCAGATACGCAGTATTTT. It codes for CASSEMPPDTQYF.

V usage is TRBV27 and J usage is TRBJ1-1; TRBD1 might be the D (6 bases). Germline V CDR1 and CDR2: MNHEY, SMNVEV (reference sequence). The CDR3 contains 14 residues. Trimming stripped 8 bases from V and 3 bases from J, with 16 bases between. CDR3 protein: CASALGGRHTEAFF. CDR3 nucleotides: TGTGCCAGCGCCTTGGGGGGCAGACACACTGAAGCTTTCTTT.

The V gene is TRBV20-1, the J gene TRBJ1-2; possible D gene TRBD1, 5 bases. Trimming shortened V by 4 bases and J by 8 bases, and 17 bases separated the two germline ends. CDR1 and CDR2 from the germline V gene are DFQATT and SNEGSKA (reference sequence). The CDR3 has 13 amino acids. DNA for the CDR3: TGCAGTGCTAAAACAGGAGGGGTACGGGGCTACACCTTC. Amino acids: CSAKTGGVRGYTF.

This rearrangement joins TRBV12-3 or TRBV12-4 to TRBJ2-7; TRBD1 aligns across 9 bases. The ends lost 5 bases at V and 1 base at J; junction bases unmatched: 6. The CDR3 is 15 amino acids. The CDR3 coding sequence is TGTGCCAGCAGTCCCCGACAGGGGGTTTCCTACGAGCAGTACTTC. It is translated as CASSPRQGVSYEQYF.

V is TRBV15 and J is TRBJ1-5; TRBD1 matches at 7 bases. This CDR3 has 15 residues. Germline V lookup: CDR1 LNHNV, CDR2 YYDKDF (reference sequence). Unmatched junction bases numbered 3, after V lost 0 bases and J lost 4 bases. In nucleotides, the CDR3 is TGTGCCACCAGCAGAGAGGGACAGCGGAATCAGCCCCAGCATTTT. This encodes CATSREGQRNQPQHF.

The table lists this clonotype with a few counts. The gene calls are TRBV10-3 and TRBJ2-7; TRBD1 matches 10 bases. Germline CDR1 is ENHRY and CDR2 is SYGVKD. The trim removed 3 bases at V and 4 bases at J, leaving 9 bases unmatched. The CDR3 spans 16 residues. The CDR3 nucleotides read TGTGCCATCAGTGATGAGGGGACAGGGGTTCGGTACGAGCAGTACTTC. Translation gives CAISDEGTGVRYEQYF.

V usage is TRBV4-3 and J usage is TRBJ2-3, with 9 nucleotides matching TRBD1. The ends lost 6 bases at V and 6 bases at J; junction bases unmatched: 10. Germline V gene lookup returns CDR1 LGHNA and CDR2 YSLEER. There are 15 residues in the CDR3. The CDR3 DNA sequence: TGCGCCAGCAGTCTCCGGGACAGGGAGACTGATACGCAGTATTTT. It is translated as CASSLRDRETDTQYF.

This clonotype was found a few times. This chain's CDR3 is CASSPTASRDTQYF. For the CDR3, the DNA is TGCGCCAGTTCCCCTACGGCTAGTCGAGATACGCAGTATTTT. The chain joins TRBV5-1 to TRBJ2-3; D unresolved. The germline V and J ends were trimmed by 8 bases and 5 bases, with 18 bases remaining between them. Germline assignment: CDR1 SGHRS and CDR2 YFSETQ. This CDR3 comprises 14 residues.

This clonotype was picked up a small number of times. The V call is TRBV29-1, the J call TRBJ2-7; 7 nucleotides match TRBD1. V gave up 4 bases and J gave up 4 bases; unmatched junction bases: 4. The CDR3 has 12 amino acids. CDR1 is SQVTM, CDR2 ANQGSEA, per germline. CDR3 region: CSVAGQTYEQYF. The CDR3 DNA reads as TGCAGCGTTGCGGGACAGACTTACGAGCAGTACTTC.